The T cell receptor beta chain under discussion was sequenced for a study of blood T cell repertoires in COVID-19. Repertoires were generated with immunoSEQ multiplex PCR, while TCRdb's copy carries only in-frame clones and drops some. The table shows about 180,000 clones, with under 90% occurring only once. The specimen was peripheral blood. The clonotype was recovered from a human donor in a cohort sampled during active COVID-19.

The CDR3 protein is CASSPILGVSYEQYF. The DNA for the CDR3 is TGTGCCAGCAGCCCTATTCTGGGAGTCTCCTACGAGCAGTACTTC. This sequence joins TRBV7-8 and TRBJ2-7; a weak D match, TRBD2 (5 bases). The CDR3 contains 15 residues. Trimming stripped 5 bases from V and 0 bases from J, with 14 bases between. Germline V CDR1 and CDR2: SGHVS, FQNEAQ.